The next 14 T cell receptor beta chains were all read from a single sample in a study of OX40 agonist ivuxolimab in advanced cancers. Sequencing used immunoSEQ multiplex PCR; TCRdb keeps in-frame clones, though not all of them. Seen here are 80,000 to 95,000 clones, 84% observed once, and the top ten hold approximately 2%. Sequenced material: CD4+ or CD8+ T cells sorted from blood, taken in a trial of the OX40 agonist ivuxolimab. Source of these receptors: an adult with an advanced solid tumor such as melanoma, head and neck, liver or kidney cancer.

The V and J genes are TRBV7-6 and TRBJ2-2, with 7 bases lining up with TRBD1. Germline V gene sequence: CDR1 SGHVS, CDR2 FNYEAQ. V dropped 3 bases and J dropped 1; count of bases not matched to a gene: 5. The CDR3 contains 16 residues. CDR3 residues: CASSFDRDRNTGELFF. CDR3 in DNA: TGTGCCAGCAGCTTCGACAGGGATCGGAACACCGGGGAGCTGTTTTTT.

CDR3 in DNA: TGTGCCAGCAGCTTCACGACAGGGGGCGATCAGCCCCAGCATTTT. Translating it yields CASSFTTGGDQPQHF. This chain uses TRBV13 with TRBJ1-5; 10 bases map to TRBD1. Germline V CDR1 and CDR2: PRHDT, FYEKMQ (reference sequence). Germline trimming cut 3 bases from V and 5 bases from J; bases unmatched to any gene: 4. The CDR3 contains 15 residues.

This chain links TRBV5-1 with TRBJ2-3, with D perhaps TRBD1 (7 bases). Germline V lookup: CDR1 SGHRS, CDR2 YFSETQ. The V end lost 6 bases, the J end lost 6 bases, and 14 bases lay between the germline ends. CDR3 length: 13 residues. CDR3 bases: TGCGCCAGCACCCCAGGAGGGGGCGATACGCAGTATTTT. Protein: CASTPGGGDTQYF.

A few counts support this clone. This rearrangement joins TRBV2 to TRBJ1-5; TRBD1 is a possible D gene (6 bases). CDR1 SNHLY and CDR2 FYNNEI come from the germline V gene. The V gene lost 3 bases and the J gene lost 5 bases, with 14 bases spanning the gap. The CDR3 sequence is 15 residues long. The CDR3 DNA is TGTGCCAGCAGTGAGCAGGGGACGATGGATCAGCCCCAGCATTTT. Protein product: CASSEQGTMDQPQHF.

This chain links TRBV9 with TRBJ2-1, with a tentative D call TRBD1 (5 bases). The germline CDR1 and CDR2 sequences are SGDLS and YYNGEE. Trimming cost V 0 bases and J 0 bases, with 10 bases left between them. The CDR3 is 16 residues long. The DNA of the CDR3 is TGTGCCAGCAGCGTAGGTGGTAGGGGCTCCTACAATGAGCAGTTCTTC. Protein product: CASSVGGRGSYNEQFF.

The V gene is TRBV4-3, the J gene TRBJ2-7; the D is unclear. Trimming took off 0 bases at V and 6 bases at J, with 9 bases between the two ends. This CDR3 has 13 amino acids. CDR1 and CDR2 (germline): LGHNA, YSLEER. This chain's CDR3 is CASSQDSGTEQYF. CDR3 nucleotide sequence: TGCGCCAGCAGCCAAGATTCAGGCACCGAGCAGTACTTC.

The J gene is TRBJ2-2, the V gene TRBV2; 11 nucleotides match TRBD2. V gave up 4 bases and J gave up 7 bases; unmatched junction bases: 8. Per the germline V gene, CDR1 is SNHLY and CDR2 is FYNNEI. This CDR3 comprises 16 residues. CDR3 protein: CASSAMTSGDHGELFF. The DNA of the CDR3 is TGTGCCAGCAGTGCCATGACTAGCGGGGATCACGGGGAGCTGTTTTTT.

The chain employs TRBV5-3 and TRBJ1-5; 9 bases agree with TRBD1. TRBV5-3 is given ORF status, its function remaining uncertain. Trimming cost V 4 bases and J 2 bases; bases outside gene matches: 13. The CDR3 length is 18 residues. CDR3 region: CARSPGTGPPQGNQPQHF. The CDR3 DNA sequence: TGTGCCAGAAGCCCCGGGACAGGGCCCCCCCAGGGCAATCAGCCCCAGCATTTT.

The gene calls are TRBV2 and TRBJ2-7; D may match TRBD1 or TRBD2 (6 bases each). The V end lost 4 bases, the J end lost 5 bases, and 12 bases lay between the germline ends. The CDR3 loop spans 13 amino acids. Germline CDR1 and CDR2: SNHLY and FYNNEI. Written as DNA, the CDR3 is TGTGCCAGCAGTGGGGGGGCCGGGAACGAGCAGTACTTC. The encoded protein is CASSGGAGNEQYF. The complete variable domain, with remaining parts taken from reference TRBV2 and TRBJ2-7, reads EPEVTQTPSHQVTQMGQEVILRCVPISNHLYFYWYRQILGQKVEFLVSFYNNEISEKSEIFDDQFSVERPDGSNFTLKIRSTKLEDSAMYFCASSGGAGNEQYFGPGTRLTVT.

The CDR3 region is CASSYYFRAGNTIYF. The CDR3 DNA is TGTGCCAGCAGTTACTATTTCCGGGCTGGAAACACCATATATTTT. V usage is TRBV6-6 and J usage is TRBJ1-3, with D unresolved. Trimming pared 1 base from V and 2 bases from J, leaving 9 bases between. Germline V gene sequence: CDR1 MNHNY, CDR2 SVGAGI (reference sequence). The CDR3 covers 15 residues.

This clone turned up a few times. The V call is TRBV28, the J call TRBJ2-7, with a tentative D call TRBD1 (6 bases). Germline V gene data show CDR1 as MDHEN and CDR2 as SYDVKM. Trimming left V 7 bases short and J 3 bases short, with 10 bases between. This CDR3 spans 12 amino acids. The chain's CDR3 is CASNRADYEQYF. CDR3 nucleotides: TGTGCCAGCAACAGGGCGGACTACGAGCAGTACTTC. The complete variable domain, with remaining parts taken from reference TRBV28 and TRBJ2-7, reads DVKVTQSSRYLVKRTGEKVFLECVQDMDHENMFWYRQDPGLGLRLIYFSYDVKMKEKGDIPEGYSVSREKKERFSLILESASTNQTSMYLCASNRADYEQYFGPGTRLTVT.

The chain is built from TRBV6-5 and TRBJ2-7; maybe TRBD2 (6 bases). From germline, CDR1 is MNHEY and CDR2 SVGAGI. V was trimmed by 0 bases and J by 4 bases, leaving 7 bases between them. This CDR3 region has 13 residues. Here the CDR3 DNA reads TGTGCCAGCAGTTACTCCCGGGAGTACGAGCAGTACTTC. Residues: CASSYSREYEQYF.

The chain is built from TRBV6-1 and TRBJ1-6; a possible D gene is TRBD1 (6 bases). V lost 0 bases and J lost 5, with 17 bases in between. The CDR3 loop spans 18 amino acids. Germline CDR1 MNHNS, CDR2 SASEGT. The CDR3 spells CASSEARPGGGNNSPLHF. As DNA, the CDR3 is TGTGCCAGCAGTGAAGCGCGGCCTGGAGGGGGAAATAATTCACCCCTCCACTTT.

V and J are TRBV2 and TRBJ2-7; 11 nucleotides match TRBD2. Germline loops: CDR1 SNHLY, CDR2 FYNNEI. The ends lost 6 bases at V and 4 bases at J; junction bases unmatched: 5. CDR3 size: 14 residues. The CDR3: CASRPGLAAYEQYF. The CDR3 region has the DNA TGTGCCAGCAGGCCGGGACTAGCGGCATACGAGCAGTACTTC.